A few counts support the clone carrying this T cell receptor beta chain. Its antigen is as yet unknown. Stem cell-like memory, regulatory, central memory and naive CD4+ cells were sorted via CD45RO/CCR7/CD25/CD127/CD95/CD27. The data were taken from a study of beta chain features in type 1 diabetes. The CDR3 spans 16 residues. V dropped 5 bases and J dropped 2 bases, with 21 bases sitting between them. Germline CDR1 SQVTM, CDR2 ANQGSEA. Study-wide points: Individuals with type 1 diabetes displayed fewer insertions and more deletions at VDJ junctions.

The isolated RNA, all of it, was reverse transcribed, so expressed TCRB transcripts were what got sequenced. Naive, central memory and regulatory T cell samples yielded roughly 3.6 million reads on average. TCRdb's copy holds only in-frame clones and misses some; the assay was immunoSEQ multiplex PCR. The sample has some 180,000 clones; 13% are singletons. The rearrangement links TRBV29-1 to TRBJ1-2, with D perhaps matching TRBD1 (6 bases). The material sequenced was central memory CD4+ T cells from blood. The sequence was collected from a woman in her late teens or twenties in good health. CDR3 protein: CSVYGTTTAMNYGYTF. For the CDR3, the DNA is TGCAGCGTTTACGGGACAACCACGGCGATGAACTATGGCTACACCTTC.